A selection of T cell receptor beta chains follows, all from one sample in a study of cytomegalovirus exposure and HLA in healthy donors. The method was immunoSEQ multiplex PCR; TCRdb's version includes in-frame clones alone and lacks a portion of them. Of about 360,000 clones in the sample, around 86% were seen once. The sequenced material came from PBMCs. These receptors originate from a woman under 30 in good health and CMV-seronegative. CDR3s include the opening cysteine and the closing phenylalanine or tryptophan. The order of the fields is CDR3 DNA, CDR3 protein, J gene, V gene, clone size, D gene. The D gene is left open where the match is weak. Clone size is given for some rows only: seen once, a few or many times, or a class if the clone is expanded.

cdr3_nt: TGTGCCAGCACCCACTCGGCGGGTCGCGCTGAAGCTTTCTTT
cdr3_aa: CASTHSAGRAEAFF
j_call: TRBJ1-1
v_call: TRBV28
clone_size: .
d_call: .

cdr3_nt: TGTGCCAGCCGCTATGTAGGGACAGGGGGGTCTGAAGCTTTCTTT
cdr3_aa: CASRYVGTGGSEAFF
j_call: TRBJ1-1
v_call: TRBV28
clone_size: .
d_call: TRBD1

cdr3_nt: TGCGCCAGCAGCCCTGAGCGGGGACAACTCTACAATGAGCAGTTCTTC
cdr3_aa: CASSPERGQLYNEQFF
j_call: TRBJ2-1
v_call: TRBV5-1
clone_size: .
d_call: .

cdr3_nt: TGTGCCATCCAGGGGGCGGCCGACACCGGGGAGCTGTTTTTT
cdr3_aa: CAIQGAADTGELFF
j_call: TRBJ2-2
v_call: TRBV28
clone_size: .
d_call: TRBD1

cdr3_nt: TGTGCCAGTAGTACTCCAGGGGGCTACGAGCAGTACTTC
cdr3_aa: CASSTPGGYEQYF
j_call: TRBJ2-7
v_call: TRBV19
clone_size: .
d_call: TRBD1

cdr3_nt: TGCGCCAGCAGCTTGGGGACAGGTACCAACTATGGCTACACCTTC
cdr3_aa: CASSLGTGTNYGYTF
j_call: TRBJ1-2
v_call: TRBV5-1
clone_size: .
d_call: TRBD1

cdr3_nt: TGTGCCAGCACCAGAGACAGGAGCTCCTACGAGCAGTACTTC
cdr3_aa: CASTRDRSSYEQYF
j_call: TRBJ2-7
v_call: TRBV2
clone_size: few
d_call: .

cdr3_nt: TGTGCCAGCAGCCCGACGGGGGGAATCTACGAGCAGTACTTC
cdr3_aa: CASSPTGGIYEQYF
j_call: TRBJ2-7
v_call: TRBV6-5
clone_size: once
d_call: TRBD2

cdr3_nt: TGTGCCAGCAGCCCCCCCATCACGGGGACAGCCTACGAGCAGTACTTC
cdr3_aa: CASSPPITGTAYEQYF
j_call: TRBJ2-7
v_call: TRBV7-8
clone_size: .
d_call: TRBD1

cdr3_nt: TGTGCCAGCAGCGTAGTTGCTAGCCCAACCGGGGAGCTGTTTTTT
cdr3_aa: CASSVVASPTGELFF
j_call: TRBJ2-2
v_call: TRBV9
clone_size: .
d_call: .

cdr3_nt: TGTGCCAGTAGTATTGGCAGGTTCTATGGCTACACCTTC
cdr3_aa: CASSIGRFYGYTF
j_call: TRBJ1-2
v_call: TRBV19
clone_size: .
d_call: .

cdr3_nt: TGTGCCAGCAGTTCAACTATGAACACTGAAGCTTTCTTT
cdr3_aa: CASSSTMNTEAFF
j_call: TRBJ1-1
v_call: TRBV6-1
clone_size: .
d_call: .

cdr3_nt: TGTGCCAGCAGTTCACGGACTGCCGGCGCTGGCTACACCTTC
cdr3_aa: CASSSRTAGAGYTF
j_call: TRBJ1-2
v_call: TRBV6-5
clone_size: .
d_call: .

cdr3_nt: TGTGCCATCAGCCTCGGACAGCTAAATTCACCCCTCCACTTT
cdr3_aa: CAISLGQLNSPLHF
j_call: TRBJ1-6
v_call: TRBV10-3
clone_size: .
d_call: .

cdr3_nt: TGCGCCAGCAGCCAAGGGCCTAGCGGGAGGCTCGAGCAGTACTTC
cdr3_aa: CASSQGPSGRLEQYF
j_call: TRBJ2-7
v_call: TRBV4-1
clone_size: .
d_call: TRBD2

cdr3_nt: TGTGCCAGCAGCTTGATTCCCCAGGGGGGCGACGAGCAGTACTTC
cdr3_aa: CASSLIPQGGDEQYF
j_call: TRBJ2-7
v_call: TRBV7-9
clone_size: .
d_call: .

cdr3_nt: TGTGCCAGCAGCCCACCCGGGACAGGGAGGCAAAACGAGCAGTACTTC
cdr3_aa: CASSPPGTGRQNEQYF
j_call: TRBJ2-7
v_call: TRBV11-2
clone_size: once
d_call: TRBD1